This TCR beta chain was documented in a study of blood T cell repertoires in COVID-19. In the authors' workflow: Reference gene primer amplification gave nucleated cell count estimates. Libraries were prepared by immunoSEQ multiplex PCR; TCRdb keeps only in-frame clonotypes and omits some of them. V, J and clone size derive from that table, while D and trimming were established from the DNA sequence. The profile shows around 100,000 clones, about four fifths of them singletons. The J segment lost 8 bases and the V segment lost 1 base, leaving 5 bases of the junction unmatched. Looked up from germline, CDR1 is KGHSH and CDR2 is LQKENI. The CDR3 sequence is 14 residues long.

This chain uses TRBV18 with TRBJ2-4; 7 nucleotides match TRBD1. The origin of this receptor is a man in his 60s with acute or convalescent COVID-19. Sequenced input: peripheral blood. CDR3 residues: CASSPRQGDDIQYF. The CDR3 DNA reads as TGTGCCAGCTCACCACGGCAGGGGGATGACATTCAGTACTTC.